This record concerns one T cell receptor (beta chain) sequence. This sample was included in a study of blood T cell repertoires in COVID-19. Study-wide background: Sources were T cells, B-cell-depleted T cells, or PBMCs; the material itself was cDNA or gDNA.

The repertoire was sequenced with immunoSEQ multiplex PCR; TCRdb's copy has only in-frame clones and lacks some. The sample includes fewer than 150,000 clones, 75% to 85% of them seen just once. Germline loops: CDR1 KGHSH, CDR2 LQKENI. This CDR3 has 15 amino acids. The V gene lost 2 bases and the J gene lost 2 bases, with 12 bases spanning the gap. This chain joins TRBV18 and TRBJ1-2, with unresolved D. This TCR was sampled from a middle-aged man with acute or convalescent COVID-19. Material: peripheral blood. The CDR3 DNA reads as TGTGCCAGCTCACCAGCAGGTCCCCCGAACTATGGCTACACCTTC. Its protein product is CASSPAGPPNYGYTF.